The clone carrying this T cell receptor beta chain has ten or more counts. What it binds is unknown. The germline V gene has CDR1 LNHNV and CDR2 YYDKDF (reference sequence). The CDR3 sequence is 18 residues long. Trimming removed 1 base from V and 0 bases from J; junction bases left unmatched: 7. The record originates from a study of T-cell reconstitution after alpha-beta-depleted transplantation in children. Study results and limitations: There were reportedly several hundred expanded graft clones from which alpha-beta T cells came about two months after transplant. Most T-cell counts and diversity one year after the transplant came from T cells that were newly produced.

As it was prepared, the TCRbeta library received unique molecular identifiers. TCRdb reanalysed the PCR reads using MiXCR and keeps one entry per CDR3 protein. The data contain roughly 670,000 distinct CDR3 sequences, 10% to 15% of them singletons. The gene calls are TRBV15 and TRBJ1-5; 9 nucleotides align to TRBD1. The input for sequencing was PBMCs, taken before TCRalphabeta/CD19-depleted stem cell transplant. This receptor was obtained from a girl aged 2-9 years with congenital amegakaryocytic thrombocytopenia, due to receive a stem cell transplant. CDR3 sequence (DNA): TGTGCCACCAGCAGAGTTTACGGGACAGGGAATAGCAATCAGCCCCAGCATTTT. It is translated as CATSRVYGTGNSNQPQHF.